The rows below give T cell receptor beta chains drawn from one sample of a study of cytomegalovirus exposure and HLA in healthy donors. Produced via immunoSEQ multiplex PCR; TCRdb's table is partial and in-frame only. The table records about 76,000 clones, approximately 80% of them present only once. The specimen sequenced was PBMCs. Every receptor here comes from a woman aged 30 to 39 in good health and CMV-seronegative. Both conserved end residues are part of each CDR3. The D gene is left open where the match is weak. Some rows mark clone size as missing; the rest say once, few, many or name a class of expanded clone.

v_gene	abundance	j_gene	d_gene	len	CDR3aa	CDR3nt
TRBV28	few	TRBJ1-1	.	15	CASSSYREGNTEAFF	TGTGCCAGCAGTTCCTACAGGGAGGGGAACACTGAAGCTTTCTTT
TRBV19	.	TRBJ1-2	TRBD1	15	CASSIRDRGRRGYTF	TGTGCCAGTAGTATCCGGGACAGGGGGCGACGGGGCTACACCTTC
TRBV30	.	TRBJ2-2	.	13	CAWRDTLTGELFF	TGTGCCTGGCGAGACACCCTCACCGGGGAGCTGTTTTTT
TRBV7-3	.	TRBJ2-3	TRBD2	18	CASSLTGPSGRPKDTQYF	TGTGCCAGCAGCTTAACGGGGCCTAGCGGGAGGCCCAAGGATACGCAGTATTTT
TRBV28	.	TRBJ2-7	TRBD1	17	CASSLAGAGQGGSGQYF	TGTGCCAGCAGTTTAGCGGGCGCGGGACAGGGCGGTTCTGGGCAGTACTTC
TRBV30	.	TRBJ1-3	TRBD1	12	CAWSGRTGWIYF	TGTGCCTGGAGTGGCAGGACAGGATGGATATATTTT
TRBV5-1	once	TRBJ2-7	.	11	CASSLGREQYF	TGCGCCAGCAGCTTGGGCAGAGAGCAGTACTTC
TRBV2	.	TRBJ2-1	TRBD2	14	CASSAGLAGDEQFF	TGTGCCAGCAGTGCGGGACTAGCGGGAGATGAGCAGTTCTTC
TRBV5-1	few	TRBJ2-7	TRBD2	15	CASSELAGALDEQYF	TGCGCCAGCAGCGAACTAGCGGGAGCTCTCGACGAGCAGTACTTC
TRBV6-1	.	TRBJ2-4	TRBD2	14	CASSERLAGGIQYF	TGTGCCAGCAGTGAAAGACTAGCGGGGGGCATTCAGTACTTC
TRBV19	.	TRBJ1-2	.	12	CASIGVGYGYTF	TGTGCCAGTATCGGGGTGGGCTATGGCTACACCTTC
TRBV19	few	TRBJ2-2	.	15	CASTRSPISTGELFF	TGTGCCAGTACCCGCTCACCAATTAGCACCGGGGAGCTGTTTTTT
TRBV4-1	once	TRBJ2-7	.	16	CASSQGGGDPTGEQYF	TGCGCCAGCAGCCAAGGGGGAGGCGACCCAACGGGGGAGCAGTACTTC
TRBV7-2	.	TRBJ2-1	.	15	CASSLDPRGSDEQFF	TGTGCCAGCAGCTTAGATCCAAGGGGTTCCGATGAGCAGTTCTTC
TRBV5-5	.	TRBJ1-1	.	13	CASSSHPGTEAFF	TGTGCCAGCAGCTCACACCCAGGGACTGAAGCTTTCTTT
TRBV9	.	TRBJ1-2	.	15	CASSVGQAAYYGYTF	TGTGCCAGCAGCGTAGGACAGGCAGCTTACTATGGCTACACCTTC
TRBV9	.	TRBJ2-7	.	14	CASSARLGSYEQYF	TGTGCCAGCAGCGCTCGACTAGGGAGTTACGAGCAGTACTTC
TRBV5-1	.	TRBJ1-3	TRBD1	17	CANSWTPGTGVGNTIYF	TGCGCCAACAGCTGGACGCCCGGGACAGGGGTGGGAAACACCATATATTTT
TRBV29-1	.	TRBJ2-6	.	16	CSVPGLPSSGANVLTF	TGCAGCGTTCCCGGACTACCTTCCTCTGGGGCCAACGTCCTGACTTTC
TRBV30	.	TRBJ1-6	.	14	CAWSVDSRDSPLHF	TGTGCCTGGAGTGTCGACAGTAGGGATTCACCCCTCCACTTT
TRBV5-6	.	TRBJ2-7	TRBD2	14	CASSFPSGSYEQYF	TGTGCCAGCAGCTTCCCCAGCGGGAGCTACGAGCAGTACTTC
TRBV30	.	TRBJ2-1	.	11	CAWSEGTEQFF	TGTGCCTGGAGCGAAGGGACAGAGCAGTTCTTC
TRBV19	few	TRBJ1-2	.	14	CASSISRVNYGYTF	TGTGCCAGTAGTATCTCCAGGGTTAACTATGGCTACACCTTC
TRBV29-1	.	TRBJ2-7	TRBD1	14	CSVVEPRTGSEQYF	TGCAGCGTTGTTGAACCCAGGACAGGGAGCGAGCAGTACTTC
TRBV11-2	.	TRBJ2-7	.	15	CASSPPKSARREQYF	TGTGCCAGCAGCCCGCCGAAGTCCGCTAGGCGGGAGCAGTACTTC
TRBV5-4	.	TRBJ2-5	TRBD1	16	CASSLSPGQGVETQYF	TGTGCCAGCAGCTTGTCTCCGGGACAGGGAGTGGAGACCCAGTACTTC
TRBV19	few	TRBJ2-3	TRBD2	16	CASSNETSRSTDTQYF	TGTGCCAGTAGTAACGAGACTAGCAGAAGCACAGATACGCAGTATTTT
TRBV7-9	.	TRBJ1-5	.	13	CASSLDGNQPQHF	TGTGCCAGCAGCTTAGACGGGAATCAGCCCCAGCATTTT
TRBV11-3	.	TRBJ2-1	.	15	CASSLEQGSYNEQFF	TGTGCCAGCAGCTTGGAGCAGGGCTCCTACAATGAGCAGTTCTTC
TRBV7-2	.	TRBJ2-5	TRBD1	15	CASSRTGAKLETQYF	TGTGCCAGCAGCCGAACAGGGGCTAAGTTAGAGACCCAGTACTTC
TRBV7-2	.	TRBJ1-2	.	13	CASSSEYFSGYTF	TGTGCCAGCAGCTCCGAATACTTTTCTGGCTACACCTTC
TRBV6-1	.	TRBJ2-1	.	12	CASSSRRDEQFF	TGTGCCAGCTCTTCTCGCAGGGATGAGCAGTTCTTC
TRBV9	few	TRBJ2-2	TRBD2	15	CASSGTSGNTGELFF	TGTGCCAGCAGCGGGACTAGCGGGAACACCGGGGAGCTGTTTTTT
TRBV6-5	few	TRBJ2-2	.	14	CASRRGGTDGELFF	TGTGCCAGCAGACGAGGGGGGACAGACGGGGAGCTGTTTTTT
TRBV29-1	.	TRBJ2-1	TRBD1	13	CSLTGGSYNEQFF	TGCAGCTTGACAGGGGGCTCCTACAATGAGCAGTTCTTC
TRBV27	once	TRBJ2-4	TRBD2	14	CASSKVAGAVWQYF	TGTGCCAGCAGCAAAGTGGCGGGAGCGGTATGGCAGTACTTC
TRBV6-5	.	TRBJ1-1	.	14	CASSYTGKNTEAFF	TGTGCCAGCAGTTACACAGGAAAAAACACTGAAGCTTTCTTT
TRBV27	.	TRBJ2-7	.	13	CASSLGDSYEQYF	TGTGCCAGCAGTCTAGGGGACTCCTACGAGCAGTACTTC
TRBV28	.	TRBJ2-3	.	15	CASRGSAVGTDTQYF	TGTGCCAGCAGGGGATCAGCGGTTGGCACAGATACGCAGTATTTT
TRBV28	.	TRBJ1-1	TRBD1	14	CASSSTGGGTEAFF	TGTGCCAGCAGTTCTACAGGGGGCGGCACTGAAGCTTTCTTT
TRBV9	once	TRBJ2-7	.	14	CASSVDPIAGEQYF	TGTGCCAGCAGCGTGGACCCAATCGCGGGGGAGCAGTACTTC
TRBV5-1	.	TRBJ1-1	TRBD1	14	CASSLGDRVVEAFF	TGCGCCAGCAGCTTGGGGGACAGGGTCGTCGAAGCTTTCTTT
TRBV9	.	TRBJ2-2	TRBD1	17	CASSAPTGGSNTGELFF	TGTGCCAGCAGCGCCCCGACAGGGGGCTCGAACACCGGGGAGCTGTTTTTT
TRBV13	.	TRBJ1-1	.	14	CASSLATLGREAFF	TGTGCCAGCAGCTTAGCGACATTAGGCCGTGAAGCTTTCTTT
TRBV10-1	.	TRBJ2-2	TRBD2	17	CASSETRTSGGAGELFF	TGCGCCAGCAGTGAGACCAGGACTAGCGGAGGAGCCGGGGAGCTGTTTTTT
TRBV28	.	TRBJ1-4	TRBD1	14	CASTEGQRVEKLFF	TGTGCCAGCACCGAGGGACAGAGGGTCGAAAAACTGTTTTTT
TRBV2	once	TRBJ1-2	TRBD1	15	CASSAMGQGNYGYTF	TGTGCCAGCAGTGCGATGGGACAGGGTAACTATGGCTACACCTTC
TRBV27	.	TRBJ2-3	.	16	CASSSPTGESTDTQYF	TGTGCCAGCAGTTCCCCGACAGGAGAAAGCACAGATACGCAGTATTTT
TRBV27	.	TRBJ1-1	TRBD1	13	CASSFTGDTEAFF	TGTGCCAGCAGTTTCACAGGGGACACTGAAGCTTTCTTT
TRBV6-6	once	TRBJ2-7	.	16	CASSYSGRVLGYEQYF	TGTGCCAGCAGTTACTCTGGGCGGGTCTTGGGCTACGAGCAGTACTTC
TRBV28	.	TRBJ1-2	TRBD1	17	CASSSYTRTGLLYGYTF	TGTGCCAGCAGTTCATACACGAGGACAGGCCTCCTCTATGGCTACACCTTC